The 23 T cell receptor beta chains below come from one sample, sequenced in a study of blood T cell repertoires in COVID-19. Data came from immunoSEQ multiplex PCR; TCRdb stores just in-frame clones and leaves some out. Of approximately 280,000 clones listed, around 85% are singletons. Sequencing input: peripheral blood. Source of these receptors: a man in his fifties with active or convalescent COVID-19.

The chain is built from TRBV21-1 and TRBJ2-3; the table's D gene call, TRBD2, was not cross checked with the DNA. TRBV21-1 is termed a pseudogene. The CDR3 is made up of 17 amino acids. CDR3 DNA sequence: TGTGCCAGCAGCAAAGCGGATCTAGCGGGAGATCGGAAGTCAAAGTATTTT. It is translated as CASSKADLAGDRKSKYF.

Details on this clone: Being one base from a much bigger clone, this may be a read error. V is TRBV7-2 and J is TRBJ2-3; 12 bases match TRBD2. The CDR3 spans 14 residues. Trimming at V came to 5 bases and at J to 6 bases, leaving 3 bases not matched to a gene. The V gene's germline CDR1 is SGHTA and CDR2 FQGNSA. The CDR3, as DNA: TGTGCCAGCAGCCCGACTAGCGGGAGTGATACGCAGTATTTT. The encoded protein is CASSPTSGSDTQYF.

This rearrangement joins TRBV27 to TRBJ2-2; 9 bases fit TRBD2. Per germline, CDR1 MNHEY and CDR2 SMNVEV (reference sequence). There are 14 residues in the CDR3. V shed 3 bases, J shed 6 bases, and the junction held 2 bases outside the gene matches. The DNA for the CDR3 is TGTGCCAGCAGTTTTGGGACTAGCCCCGGGGAGCTGTTTTTT. Translation gives CASSFGTSPGELFF.

The chain links TRBV12-3 or TRBV12-4 to TRBJ1-2, with D uncertain. V gave up 3 bases and J gave up 8 bases, with 13 bases separating them. The CDR3 has 13 residues. CDR3 residues: CASSFSGLGGYTF. CDR3 nucleotide sequence: TGTGCCAGCAGTTTCTCAGGCCTGGGCGGCTACACCTTC.

This rearrangement joins TRBV19 to TRBJ1-6; 9 nucleotides line up with TRBD1. The CDR3 runs to 17 residues. V was clipped by 6 bases and J by 3 bases; unmatched bases: 9. CDR1 and CDR2 from the germline V gene are LNHDA and SQIVND (reference sequence). DNA for the CDR3: TGTGCCAGTAGACCCTCCGGGACAGGGTTCTATAATTCACCCCTCCACTTT. Translated, it gives CASRPSGTGFYNSPLHF. The full variable domain, with the rest looked up from reference TRBV19 and TRBJ1-6, is DGGITQSPKYLFRKEGQNVTLSCEQNLNHDAMYWYRQDPGQGLRLIYYSQIVNDFQKGDIAEGYSVSREKKESFPLTVTSAQKNPTAFYLCASRPSGTGFYNSPLHFGNGTRLTVT.

V is TRBV7-2 and J is TRBJ2-1; D ambiguous. With 1 base removed from V and 10 bases from J, the gap between germline ends came to 8 bases. The germline gives CDR1 SGHTA, CDR2 FQGNSA. This CDR3 is 12 amino acids long. The CDR3 sequence is CASSLVATEQFF. CDR3 coding DNA: TGTGCCAGCAGCTTAGTTGCGACAGAGCAGTTCTTC.

The chain recombines TRBV28 with TRBJ2-5; TRBD1 agrees at 7 bases. From germline, CDR1 is MDHEN and CDR2 SYDVKM. The CDR3 is 15 amino acids. J lost 6 bases, V lost 2 bases, and 9 bases had no gene match. The CDR3 reads CASSLARGQKKTQYF. CDR3 DNA sequence: TGTGCCAGCAGTTTAGCACGGGGACAGAAAAAGACCCAGTACTTC.

The CDR3 region has the DNA TGTGCCAGCAGTGAATTTATGATGCAGGGCCATGAAAAACTGTTTTTT. Protein sequence: CASSEFMMQGHEKLFF. V gene TRBV6-1 combines with J gene TRBJ1-4; the D gene is possibly TRBD1 (5 bases). The ends were cut back, 2 bases at V and 6 bases at J, with 16 bases in the middle. Looked up from germline, CDR1 is MNHNS and CDR2 is SASEGT. The CDR3 consists of 16 residues.

The chain carries TRBV12-3 or TRBV12-4 and TRBJ2-2; no clear D gene. The CDR3 contains 12 residues. V was cut by 3 bases and J by 6 bases, with 5 bases left in between. The CDR3 reads CASSFVAGELFF. CDR3 bases: TGTGCCAGCAGTTTCGTTGCCGGGGAGCTGTTTTTT.

The rearrangement joins TRBV18 to TRBJ1-2; no clear D. V was pared by 2 bases and J by 1 base, with 8 bases between. This CDR3 has 14 amino acids. Germline V gives CDR1 KGHSH, CDR2 LQKENI. CDR3 amino acids: CASSPERINYGYTF. The CDR3 nucleotides are TGTGCCAGCTCACCAGAGAGGATTAACTATGGCTACACCTTC.

V and J are TRBV19 and TRBJ1-2; no reliable D call. Deletions cut 4 bases from V and 4 bases from J, with 7 bases between. This CDR3 is 12 amino acids long. The germline gives CDR1 LNHDA, CDR2 SQIVND (reference sequence). Written as DNA, the CDR3 is TGTGCCAGTAGTACCTCTACCTATGGCTACACCTTC. It codes for CASSTSTYGYTF.

Comment on this clone: Additional DNA sequences in this sample encode the identical CDR3. The genes are TRBV7-3 and TRBJ1-1; D gene uncertain. This CDR3 is 13 amino acids long. CDR1 and CDR2 from the germline V gene are SGHTA and FQGTGA. V was trimmed by 0 bases and J by 5 bases, leaving 7 bases between them. CDR3 sequence: CASSLTPRTEAFF. The CDR3 bases are TGTGCCAGCAGCTTAACCCCACGGACTGAAGCTTTCTTT.

In DNA, the CDR3 is TGTGCCAGCAGCTTTCCGGGACAGGGTTGGGGCTACACCTTC. Translation gives CASSFPGQGWGYTF. The chain couples TRBV5-4 to TRBJ1-2; 9 bases agree with TRBD1. The V gene end was trimmed by 2 bases and the J gene end by 8 bases; junction bases not matched to a gene: 7. The germline V gene encodes CDR1 SGHNT and CDR2 YYREEE (reference sequence). The length of the CDR3 is 14 residues.

The CDR3 protein is CASSSDPSGSSYNEQFF. DNA of the CDR3: TGTGCCAGCAGCTCTGACCCTAGCGGGAGCTCCTACAATGAGCAGTTCTTC. The rearrangement links TRBV7-6 to TRBJ2-1, with 10 nucleotides matching TRBD2. Trimming took 4 bases from V and 0 from J; bases not matched to a gene: 6. Germline V CDR1 and CDR2: SGHVS, FNYEAQ. This CDR3 is built from 17 residues. Complete variable domain (other parts from reference TRBV7-6 and TRBJ2-1): GAGVSQSPRYKVTKRGQDVALRCDPISGHVSLYWYRQALGQGPEFLTYFNYEAQQDKSGLPNDRFSAERPEGSISTLTIQRTEQRDSAMYRCASSSDPSGSSYNEQFFGPGTRLTVL.

The chain is built from TRBV5-1 and TRBJ2-5; TRBD2 might be the D (6 bases). Looked up from germline, CDR1 is SGHRS and CDR2 is YFSETQ. This CDR3 contains 14 residues. The germline V and J ends were trimmed by 0 bases and 2 bases, with 8 bases remaining between them. The CDR3 nucleotides are TGCGCCAGCAGCTTGGGGGGGACTCAAGAGACCCAGTACTTC. Protein: CASSLGGTQETQYF.

The V gene is TRBV19, the J gene TRBJ2-4; 10 bases are a match to TRBD1. The CDR3 consists of 17 residues. With V trimmed by 6 bases and J by 1 base, 9 bases remained unmatched. Germline V CDR1 and CDR2: LNHDA, SQIVND (reference sequence). DNA of the CDR3: TGTGCCAGTAGGACAGGGGGCGGGCGGGCTGCCAAAAACATTCAGTACTTC. Translating gives CASRTGGGRAAKNIQYF.

This sequence joins TRBV7-6 and TRBJ2-2; D gene unclear. This CDR3 contains 12 residues. Trimming shortened V by 6 bases and J by 6 bases, and 8 bases separated the two germline ends. Germline values: CDR1 SGHVS, CDR2 FNYEAQ. For the CDR3, the DNA is TGTGCCAGCAGTCAGGAACCCGGGGAGCTGTTTTTT. This translates into CASSQEPGELFF.

The rearrangement joins TRBV6-1 to TRBJ2-7, with D perhaps TRBD2 (7 bases). CDR3 length: 20 residues. V lost 1 base and J 3 bases, leaving 28 bases between the germline ends. The germline V gene has CDR1 MNHNS and CDR2 SASEGT. The CDR3 region has the DNA TGTGCCAGCAGTGAAGTGCAGGGGATCGGGGGGCCCGGGTCGGGCTACGAGCAGTACTTC. Protein sequence: CASSEVQGIGGPGSGYEQYF.

The count of this clone is one. The chain has TRBV18 and TRBJ2-3; D might be TRBD1 (6 bases). The germline V gene has CDR1 KGHSH and CDR2 LQKENI. CDR3 length: 14 residues. Trimming stripped 5 bases from V and 0 bases from J, with 9 bases between. The CDR3 reads CASSGQSSTDTQYF. CDR3 in DNA: TGTGCCAGCTCAGGACAGAGTAGCACAGATACGCAGTATTTT.

This rearrangement joins TRBV3-1 (or the pseudogene TRBV3-2) to TRBJ1-2, with 7 bases aligning to TRBD1. CDR3 length: 12 residues. V shed 5 bases, J shed 6 bases, and the junction held 3 bases outside the gene matches. Germline V CDR1 and CDR2: LGHDT, YNNKEL (reference sequence). The CDR3 DNA sequence: TGTGCCAGCAGCGACAGGGTAGATGGCTACACCTTC. It encodes CASSDRVDGYTF.

The CDR3 is CASGQGAVSYNEQFF. DNA of the CDR3: TGTGCCAGCGGACAGGGGGCGGTTTCCTACAATGAGCAGTTCTTC. The chain joins TRBV19 to TRBJ2-1, with 11 bases that match TRBD1. The CDR3 loop spans 15 amino acids. CDR1 and CDR2 from the germline V gene are LNHDA and SQIVND (reference sequence). V shed 9 bases, J shed 1 base, and the junction held 5 bases outside the gene matches. The whole variable domain, filled in from reference TRBV19 and TRBJ2-1, reads DGGITQSPKYLFRKEGQNVTLSCEQNLNHDAMYWYRQDPGQGLRLIYYSQIVNDFQKGDIAEGYSVSREKKESFPLTVTSAQKNPTAFYLCASGQGAVSYNEQFFGPGTRLTVL.

This clone was detected once. The J gene is TRBJ2-2, the V gene TRBV19, with D unresolved. V lost 3 bases and J lost 0, with 5 bases in between. CDR3 length: 14 residues. The germline V gene has CDR1 LNHDA and CDR2 SQIVND (reference sequence). CDR3 sequence (DNA): TGTGCCAGTAGTATTCCAGCGAACACCGGGGAGCTGTTTTTT. Its translation: CASSIPANTGELFF.

This clone occurred once. The chain carries TRBV7-9 and TRBJ2-5; TRBD2 aligns across 9 bases. Germline V gene data show CDR1 as SEHNR and CDR2 as FQNEAQ (reference sequence). Unmatched junction bases numbered 4, after V lost 3 bases and J lost 5 bases. CDR3 length equals 14 residues. The CDR3, as DNA: TGTGCCAGCAGCTTCGGCGGGAGGGTGGAGACCCAGTACTTC. Translated, it gives CASSFGGRVETQYF.